These 10 T cell receptor beta chains came from one sample sequenced in a study of OX40 agonist ivuxolimab in advanced cancers. Library preparation used the immunoSEQ multiplex PCR assay. TCRdb limited this immuneACCESS table to in-frame rearrangements with V and J called. A share of clones is missing; checked studies link under half to unresolved V genes, and the rest is unexplained. This sample comprises 70,000 or so clones, around 88% of them detected only once. Of the sample, approximately 0.86% falls within the top ten clones. The source was CD4+ or CD8+ T cells sorted from blood, collected in a trial of the OX40 agonist ivuxolimab. These receptors were collected from an adult with an advanced solid tumor such as melanoma, head and neck, liver or kidney cancer.

CDR3: CASSRGLDRAGNTIYF. The CDR3, as DNA: TGTGCCAGTAGCCGGGGCCTGGACAGGGCTGGAAACACCATATATTTT. The rearrangement uses TRBV19 and TRBJ1-3; TRBD1 agrees at 8 bases. Germline CDR1 reads LNHDA; CDR2 reads SQIVND (reference sequence). The CDR3 spans 16 residues. J lost 2 bases, V lost 6 bases, and 9 bases had no gene match.

Written as DNA, the CDR3 is TGTGCCAGCAGCCCTGACGTTTACAATGAGCAGTTCTTC. Its protein is CASSPDVYNEQFF. The gene calls are TRBV4-2 and TRBJ2-1; D ambiguous. Germline lookup yields CDR1 LGHNA and CDR2 YNFKEQ. This CDR3 has 13 residues. V dropped 4 bases and J dropped 4 bases, with 8 bases sitting between them.

Points on this clone: Other nucleotide sequences from this sample produce the same CDR3. The rearrangement joins TRBV6-5 to TRBJ2-7; 7 nucleotides agree with TRBD2. The germline V gene has CDR1 MNHEY and CDR2 SVGAGI. This CDR3 spans 13 amino acids. J lost 2 bases, V lost 4 bases, and 2 bases had no gene match. CDR3 loop: CASSWGGPYEQYF. DNA for the CDR3: TGTGCCAGCAGTTGGGGGGGACCCTACGAGCAGTACTTC.

The rearrangement joins TRBV6-5 to TRBJ2-1, with a possible D match to TRBD1 (5 bases). Germline V gives CDR1 MNHEY, CDR2 SVGAGI. The CDR3 sequence is 12 residues long. Between the trimmed V and J ends, which lost 6 bases and 15 bases, there was a span of 18 bases. CDR3 protein: CASSPGPPAPFF. CDR3 DNA sequence: TGTGCCAGCAGCCCAGGGCCTCCCGCACCGTTCTTC.

The chain carries TRBV6-1 and TRBJ2-1; 7 bases match TRBD1. With V trimmed by 2 bases and J by 9 bases, 7 bases remained unmatched. The CDR3 loop spans 14 amino acids. Germline V gene sequence: CDR1 MNHNS, CDR2 SASEGT. Here the CDR3 reads CASSETARGSEQFF. The CDR3 nucleotides are TGTGCCAGCAGTGAAACCGCCAGGGGGAGTGAGCAGTTCTTC.

This chain joins TRBV5-4 and TRBJ2-2, with D perhaps TRBD2 (5 bases). The ends were cut back, 0 bases at V and 5 bases at J, with 11 bases in the middle. This CDR3 spans 15 amino acids. CDR1 and CDR2 (germline): SGHNT, YYREEE (reference sequence). This CDR3 reads CASSLAGRPTGELFF. DNA of the CDR3: TGTGCCAGCAGCTTGGCGGGGAGACCTACCGGGGAGCTGTTTTTT.

This chain connects TRBV28 to TRBJ1-3; a possible D gene is TRBD1 (6 bases). Germline-derived CDR1 and CDR2 are MDHEN and SYDVKM. This CDR3 region has 14 residues. Trimming stripped 5 bases from V and 2 bases from J, with 10 bases between. DNA of the CDR3: TGTGCCAGCAGTGCTTCAGGGGCTGGAAACACCATATATTTT. This encodes CASSASGAGNTIYF.

The count of this clone is one. The rearrangement links TRBV15 to TRBJ1-6; D is possibly TRBD1 (5 bases). Germline assignment: CDR1 LNHNV and CDR2 YYDKDF (reference sequence). The CDR3 runs to 15 residues. Trimming removed 3 bases at V and 1 base at J, with 7 bases between. The CDR3, as DNA: TGTGCCACCAGCAGGGGGGGATCCTATAATTCACCCCTCCACTTT. Protein product: CATSRGGSYNSPLHF.

V usage is TRBV10-3 and J usage is TRBJ1-5, with unresolved D. The CDR3 has 13 residues. V was pared by 4 bases and J by 1 base, with 5 bases between. Germline lookup yields CDR1 ENHRY and CDR2 SYGVKD. DNA of the CDR3: TGTGCCATCAGTGTGGGCAGCAATCAGCCCCAGCATTTT. Its translation: CAISVGSNQPQHF.

The chain is built from TRBV10-3 and TRBJ1-6; D uncertain. This CDR3 comprises 14 residues. Looked up from germline, CDR1 is ENHRY and CDR2 is SYGVKD. V was clipped by 5 bases and J by 5 bases, with 10 bases between them. CDR3 in DNA: TGTGCCATCAGTCCCCGTCAGGATAATTCACCCCTCCACTTT. Translation: CAISPRQDNSPLHF.